This T cell receptor beta chain originates from a study of early T cells in non-severe SARS-CoV-2 infection (dated by TCRdb to about 2021). Describing the broader study: Because TCR sequencing was done on bulk RNA from unsorted whole blood, the alpha and beta chains could not be paired. What the research found in general, with its limitations: VDJdb matching was skewed toward anti-spike CD8 responses, so virus-specific expansions were likely underestimated and private and CD4 specificities were missed.

This was a case-control study nested in a cohort of healthcare workers in London, UK, who had nasopharyngeal swab PCR tests and blood samples taken every week. Healthcare workers were enrolled in the week of the UK lockdown, from 23 to 31 March 2020, and were followed every week for up to about 16 weeks. Details on this clonotype: No antigen is known for it. There are no base qualities to consult, and no much larger clone falls within one base.

The library was made by 5' RACE. Sequencing used a NextSeq 500. Unique molecular identifiers were attached to individual cDNA molecules in the TCR library protocol so that sequencing error and PCR bias could be corrected. Sequencing covered both TCR alpha and beta chains, and within each sample the abundances of alpha and beta sequences were tightly co-correlated. The original pipeline was this. Decombinator V4 was used to annotate the V gene, J gene and CDR3 of the TCR sequences. TCRs were defined as expanded if a significant change between any two time points was detected under a Poisson model with p below 0.0001. Abundances of TCRs were expressed as counts per million after normalisation to the total number of TCRs sequenced in each sample. MAIT TCRs were defined by TRAV1-2 paired with TRAJ12, TRAJ20 or TRAJ33, and iNKT TCRs by TRAV10 paired with TRAJ18. A search of VDJdb, accessed on 1 November 2021, was run for TCRs annotated to CMV, EBV and SARS-CoV-2, with TCRs annotated for multiple antigens excluded. TCRdb trimmed public reads at Q25 via fastp, called clones via MiXCR and kept in-frame beta chains. All rows with the same CDR3 protein become a single entry with the most common DNA and genes. Here the V and J calls rest on TCRdb's processing, not on the authors' analysis. The sample table holds around 26,000 distinct CDR3 sequences, of which approximately 4.4% were seen once. Of the sample, 6.6% falls within the top ten clones.

V sheds 5 bases and J sheds 4 bases, leaving 19 bases between their ends. CDR1 and CDR2, looked up from the germline V gene, are SGHTA and FQGTGA. The CDR3 has 16 amino acids, counting the end cysteine and phenylalanine. CDR3 DNA is the only sequence kept; it has 48 bases, read in frame from the first base. The sequence was obtained from an adult who was a healthcare worker with PCR-confirmed SARS-CoV-2 infection or an uninfected control (not recorded which). Here the chain combines TRBV7-3 and TRBJ2-3; the D call is possibly TRBD1 or TRBD2, each sharing 6 bases. Specimen: whole blood. The CDR3 sequence is CASSPAGGGHSDTQYF. In nucleotide form, the sequence is TGTGCCAGCAGCCCCGCTGGAGGGGGGCATTCAGATACGCAGTATTTT.